The 29 T cell receptor beta chains listed next were all sequenced from one sample in a study of CD8 T cells in Susac syndrome. cDNA came from around 0.54 to 1 ug RNA primed by random hexamers. TCRdb re-called the immunoSEQ multiplex PCR reads with MiXCR, one entry per CDR3 protein. Found here are some 300,000 distinct CDR3 sequences, about 91% of them singletons; the top ten hold more than 0.15%. Sequencing used CD8+ T cells from PBMCs. These receptors were obtained from a human donor with multiple sclerosis.

This clonotype was seen just once. The chain links TRBV15 to TRBJ1-3, with TRBD1 as a possible D gene (5 bases). The CDR3 totals 18 residues. Per germline, CDR1 LNHNV and CDR2 YYDKDF (reference sequence). Deletions cut 2 bases from V and 0 bases from J, with 17 bases between. As DNA, the CDR3 is TGTGCCACCAGCAGACTTACCGGGGGACTTGGCTCTGGAAACACCATATATTTT. Encoded protein: CATSRLTGGLGSGNTIYF.

The chain has TRBV28 and TRBJ1-2; maybe TRBD1 (6 bases). The ends were cut back, 5 bases at V and 7 bases at J, with 20 bases in the middle. The length of the CDR3 is 15 residues. Germline CDR1 reads MDHEN; CDR2 reads SYDVKM. The CDR3 sequence: CASSPLGGALGGYTF. The DNA of the CDR3 is TGTGCCAGCAGTCCCCTGGGGGGGGCTTTAGGTGGCTACACCTTC.

This clonotype has only a few counts. This sequence joins TRBV7-3 and TRBJ2-4; perhaps TRBD2 as D (5 bases). The CDR3 length is 15 residues. The germline CDR1 and CDR2 sequences are SGHTA and FQGTGA. Trimming took off 3 bases at V and 9 bases at J, with 18 bases between the two ends. CDR3 protein: CASSFGGREQIIQYF. CDR3 in DNA: TGTGCCAGCAGCTTCGGAGGACGGGAACAGATCATTCAGTACTTC.

The V and J genes are TRBV28 and TRBJ2-7; 9 bases align to TRBD1. The germline gives CDR1 MDHEN, CDR2 SYDVKM. This CDR3 comprises 15 residues. V shed 6 bases, J shed 4 bases, and the junction held 10 bases outside the gene matches. The CDR3 reads CASSQRTGEGYEQYF. CDR3 nucleotide sequence: TGTGCCAGCAGCCAAAGGACAGGGGAAGGGTACGAGCAGTACTTC.

This chain uses TRBV11-1 with TRBJ2-1, with TRBD1 matching over 7 bases. After removal of 7 bases from V and 5 bases from J, the junction contained 8 bases not matched to a gene. Germline lookup yields CDR1 SGHAT and CDR2 FQDESV (reference sequence). There are 14 residues in the CDR3. This chain's CDR3 is CASTQTGQDNEQFF. Here the CDR3 DNA reads TGTGCCAGCACCCAGACAGGGCAGGACAATGAGCAGTTCTTC.

The CDR3 DNA reads as TGCGCCAGCAGCCAAGATCTAGCGGGAGTAACGGGGGCCTTCCAAGAGACCCAGTACTTC. It encodes CASSQDLAGVTGAFQETQYF. J is TRBJ2-5 and V is TRBV4-3; 10 bases match TRBD2. The length of the CDR3 is 20 residues. Trimming cost V 0 bases and J 1 base; bases outside gene matches: 14. The germline V gene has CDR1 LGHNA and CDR2 YSLEER.

This rearrangement joins TRBV12-3 or TRBV12-4 to TRBJ2-5, with 8 bases lining up with TRBD1. CDR3 length: 19 amino acids. Trimming at V came to 6 bases and at J to 7 bases, leaving 25 bases not matched to a gene. CDR3 sequence (DNA): TGTGCCAGCAGACCACAAGCCGGGACAGGATATGGGAAAGGAGGGACCCAGTACTTC. Translating it yields CASRPQAGTGYGKGGTQYF.

The chain is built from TRBV4-3 and TRBJ2-5, with a tentative D call TRBD1 (5 bases). Germline CDR1 LGHNA, CDR2 YSLEER. Trimming removed 0 bases at V and 5 bases at J, with 13 bases between. CDR3 length equals 15 residues. Written as DNA, the CDR3 is TGCGCCAGCAGCCAAGATAGGGGTGTATCGGAGACCCAGTACTTC. Amino acids: CASSQDRGVSETQYF.

This chain links TRBV9 with TRBJ2-3; the match to TRBD2 covers 9 bases. The ends lost 0 bases at V and 3 bases at J; junction bases unmatched: 5. This CDR3 spans 16 amino acids. The germline CDR1 and CDR2 sequences are SGDLS and YYNGEE. In DNA, the CDR3 is TGTGCCAGCAGCGTAGTCGGCGGGGGGGAGACAGATACGCAGTATTTT. It encodes CASSVVGGGETDTQYF.

The V and J genes are TRBV11-2 and TRBJ2-7; TRBD1 or TRBD2 may be the D gene (5 bases each). Germline loops: CDR1 SGHAT, CDR2 FQNNGV. The CDR3 runs to 16 residues. V was cut by 1 base and J by 4 bases, with 17 bases left in between. CDR3 nucleotide sequence: TGTGCCAGCAGCTTAGTTGGGACCTCGCTATCTTACGAGCAGTACTTC. Translated: CASSLVGTSLSYEQYF. Full variable domain (remainder filled in from reference TRBV11-2 and TRBJ2-7): EAGVAQSPRYKIIEKRQSVAFWCNPISGHATLYWYQQILGQGPKLLIQFQNNGVVDDSQLPKDRFSAERLKGVDSTLKIQPAKLEDSAVYLCASSLVGTSLSYEQYFGPGTRLTVT.

V and J are TRBV4-3 and TRBJ2-3, with 12 bases identical to TRBD2. This CDR3 spans 18 amino acids. Germline trimming cut 4 bases from V and 0 bases from J; bases unmatched to any gene: 8. The V gene's germline CDR1 is LGHNA and CDR2 YSLEER. In nucleotides, the CDR3 is TGCGCCAGCAGCCCGACTAGCGGGGGCCCGATTAGCACAGATACGCAGTATTTT. Amino acids: CASSPTSGGPISTDTQYF.

The rearrangement links TRBV30 to TRBJ2-1, with D hard to call. Germline V gives CDR1 GTSNPN, CDR2 SVGIG (reference sequence). Trimming stripped 5 bases from V and 9 bases from J, with 8 bases between. The CDR3 runs 10 residues. The CDR3 loop reads CAWGWIEQFF. The CDR3 DNA follows: TGTGCCTGGGGGTGGATTGAGCAGTTCTTC.

The chain combines TRBV12-3 or TRBV12-4 with TRBJ2-1, with D uncertain. V was cut by 7 bases and J by 9 bases, with 7 bases left in between. There are 10 residues in the CDR3. The CDR3 DNA reads as TGTGCCAGCACCGCCGGTGAGCAGTTCTTC. It yields the protein CASTAGEQFF.

The chain uses TRBV3-1 and TRBJ2-1; 12 nucleotides align to TRBD2. V lost 4 bases, J lost 5 bases, and 9 bases stayed unmatched. The CDR3 is 17 amino acids. Germline CDR1 reads LGHDT; CDR2 reads YNNKEL (reference sequence). The CDR3 coding sequence is TGTGCCAGCAGCCCCATCATTCTAGCGGGGGGGAACAATGAGCAGTTCTTC. This translates into CASSPIILAGGNNEQFF.

CDR3 DNA: TGCAGTGCGAAGGAGGGCCCGGCTACGCAGTATTTT. This translates into CSAKEGPATQYF. The chain is built from TRBV20-1 and TRBJ2-3, with a possible D match to TRBD2 (6 bases). The CDR3 covers 12 residues. Germline V lookup: CDR1 DFQATT, CDR2 SNEGSKA (reference sequence). V shed 6 bases and J shed 8 bases, with 15 bases lying between them.

The rearrangement joins TRBV20-1 to TRBJ2-1; 9 bases are shared with TRBD2. The germline V gene has CDR1 DFQATT and CDR2 SNEGSKA (reference sequence). V shed 6 bases and J 3 bases; nucleotides not matched to a gene: 3. The CDR3 is 13 residues long. The CDR3 nucleotides are TGCAGTGCGCTAGCGGGAAACTACAATGAGCAGTTCTTC. The encoded protein is CSALAGNYNEQFF.

This sequence joins TRBV28 and TRBJ2-4; 8 bases line up with TRBD2. The germline gives CDR1 MDHEN, CDR2 SYDVKM. V trimming: 5 bases; J trimming: 15 bases; junction bases outside the gene matches: 21. The CDR3 covers 16 residues. CDR3 protein: CASSQPSPRGGWRGYF. The CDR3 region has the DNA TGTGCCAGCAGTCAACCCTCACCTCGCGGGGGGTGGCGGGGGTACTTC.

This clonotype was detected once. This rearrangement joins TRBV30 to TRBJ1-2; D is uncertain. V lost 5 bases and J 8 bases, leaving 12 bases between the germline ends. The length of the CDR3 is 11 residues. Germline V lookup: CDR1 GTSNPN, CDR2 SVGIG (reference sequence). The CDR3 DNA is TGTGCCTGGGCAGGAGGCAGCGGCTACACCTTC. Translated, it gives CAWAGGSGYTF. Based on the CDR3 plus reference TRBV30 and TRBJ1-2, the full variable domain is SQTIHQWPATLVQPVGSPLSLECTVEGTSNPNLYWYRQAAGRGLQLLFYSVGIGQISSEVPQNLSASRPQDRQFILSSKKLLLSDSGFYLCAWAGGSGYTFGSGTRLTVV.

The chain is built from TRBV7-8 and TRBJ2-7; D is unclear. Germline V lookup: CDR1 SGHVS, CDR2 FQNEAQ. The V gene lost 2 bases and the J gene lost 0 bases, with 11 bases spanning the gap. This CDR3 spans 15 amino acids. In DNA form, the CDR3 reads TGTGCCAGCAGCTTATATATGAGCGCCTCCTACGAGCAGTACTTC. This gives the protein CASSLYMSASYEQYF.

The V and J genes are TRBV28 and TRBJ2-3, with a possible D match to TRBD1 (7 bases). V lost 5 bases to trimming and J lost 1 base, with 13 bases between them. The CDR3 covers 15 residues. Germline CDR1 MDHEN, CDR2 SYDVKM. The CDR3 DNA sequence: TGTGCCAGCAGTAATCGCAGGGGGGGCACAGATACGCAGTATTTT. Translating gives CASSNRRGGTDTQYF. The entire variable domain, with the rest obtained from reference TRBV28 and TRBJ2-3, is as follows: DVKVTQSSRYLVKRTGEKVFLECVQDMDHENMFWYRQDPGLGLRLIYFSYDVKMKEKGDIPEGYSVSREKKERFSLILESASTNQTSMYLCASSNRRGGTDTQYFGPGTRLTVL.

V usage is TRBV7-2 and J usage is TRBJ2-2; 9 bases are shared with TRBD2. The CDR3 covers 16 residues. CDR1 and CDR2 from the germline V gene are SGHTA and FQGNSA. V shed 0 bases, J shed 7 bases, and the junction held 6 bases outside the gene matches. The CDR3 DNA reads TGTGCCAGCAGCTTAGCGGTAGCGGGGGTGAGCGGGGAGCTGTTTTTT. It encodes CASSLAVAGVSGELFF.

V is TRBV27 and J is TRBJ2-7; weak D call: TRBD1 (9 bases). V lost 3 bases and J lost 3, with 21 bases in between. Germline CDR1 reads MNHEY; CDR2 reads SMNVEV (reference sequence). The CDR3 is 17 amino acids. The CDR3 DNA reads as TGTGCCAGCAGTTTGAAGACAGGGGGGACTAGGGACTACGAGCAGTACTTC. Translating it yields CASSLKTGGTRDYEQYF.

J is TRBJ2-3 and V is TRBV7-9; D unclear. Germline V gene sequence: CDR1 SEHNR, CDR2 FQNEAQ (reference sequence). V was clipped by 6 bases and J by 2 bases, with 9 bases between them. CDR3 length equals 13 residues. As DNA, the CDR3 is TGTGCCAGCAGACAGCTACACACAGATACGCAGTATTTT. Translating it yields CASRQLHTDTQYF.

The chain joins TRBV28 to TRBJ2-3; D gene ambiguous. Looked up from germline, CDR1 is MDHEN and CDR2 is SYDVKM. The V and J ends lost 6 bases and 2 bases respectively, with 3 bases between them. The CDR3 consists of 11 residues. This CDR3 reads CASRHTDTQYF. The DNA for the CDR3 is TGTGCCAGCAGACACACAGATACGCAGTATTTT.

The chain employs TRBV9 and TRBJ2-3; D is tentatively TRBD1 or TRBD2 (5 bases each). The CDR3 spans 16 residues. Trimming left V 3 bases short and J 4 bases short, with 18 bases between. CDR1 and CDR2 (germline): SGDLS, YYNGEE. CDR3 sequence reads: CASSASKGRWADTQYF. As DNA, the CDR3 is TGTGCCAGCAGCGCCTCGAAGGGACGGTGGGCAGATACGCAGTATTTT.

V is TRBV27 and J is TRBJ1-6, with D perhaps matching TRBD1 (5 bases). From germline, CDR1 is MNHEY and CDR2 SMNVEV (reference sequence). CDR3 length: 15 residues. With 8 bases removed from V and 10 bases from J, the gap between germline ends came to 21 bases. CDR3 protein: CASGRAVLNRSPLHF. CDR3 in DNA: TGTGCCAGCGGACGGGCAGTCCTAAACAGGTCACCCCTCCACTTT.

The table lists this clonotype with a few counts. This rearrangement joins TRBV4-3 to TRBJ2-7, with 7 bases matching TRBD1. Germline-derived CDR1 and CDR2 are LGHNA and YSLEER. Losses at the gene ends were 1 base for V and 0 bases for J; bases not matched to a gene: 6. The CDR3 spans 16 residues. CDR3 amino acids: CASSQGTGLSSYEQYF. The CDR3 DNA follows: TGCGCCAGCAGCCAAGGGACAGGCTTAAGCTCCTACGAGCAGTACTTC.

This sequence joins TRBV12-3 or TRBV12-4 and TRBJ2-1, with unresolved D. V was clipped by 1 base and J by 3 bases, with 13 bases between them. This CDR3 region has 16 residues. The CDR3 loop is CASSLDSGKGYNEQFF. CDR3 in DNA: TGTGCCAGCAGTTTAGATTCAGGTAAAGGCTACAATGAGCAGTTCTTC.

The rearrangement joins TRBV29-1 to TRBJ2-2; D is perhaps TRBD1 (5 bases). CDR1 and CDR2 (germline): SQVTM, ANQGSEA. The CDR3 length is 14 residues. The V end lost 3 bases, the J end lost 5 bases, and 13 bases lay between the germline ends. CDR3 protein: CSVDLGALTGELFF. The CDR3 DNA sequence: TGCAGCGTTGACTTAGGGGCGCTTACCGGGGAGCTGTTTTTT.